This TCR beta chain was identified during a study of T cell responses to AZD1222 COVID-19 vaccine. This CDR3 is 13 amino acids long. The germline V and J ends were trimmed by 6 bases and 0 bases, with 8 bases remaining between them. CDR1 is MDHEN and CDR2 is SYDVKM in the germline V gene. TCRdb's table, derived via immunoSEQ multiplex PCR, lists solely in-frame clones and lacks some. In the table there are more than 90,000 clones, around 84% of which are singletons. The rearrangement links TRBV28 to TRBJ1-1; no definite D call. The sequence derives from an adult who received the AZD1222 COVID-19 vaccine. The sample consisted of peripheral blood, taken 28 days after the second AZD1222 dose. The CDR3 DNA is TGTGCCAGCAGGCCCCCAATGAACACTGAAGCTTTCTTT. Protein sequence: CASRPPMNTEAFF.